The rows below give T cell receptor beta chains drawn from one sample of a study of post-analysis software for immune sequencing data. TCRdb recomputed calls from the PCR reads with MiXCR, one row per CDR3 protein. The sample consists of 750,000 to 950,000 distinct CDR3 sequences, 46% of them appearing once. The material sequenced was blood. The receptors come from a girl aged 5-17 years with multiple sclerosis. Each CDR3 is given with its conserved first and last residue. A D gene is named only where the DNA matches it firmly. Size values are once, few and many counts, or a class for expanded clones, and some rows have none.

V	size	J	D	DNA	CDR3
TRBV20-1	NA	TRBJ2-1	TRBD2	TGCAGTGCTAGGGGCGGGAGCAGGTATGAGCAGTTCTTC	CSARGGSRYEQFF
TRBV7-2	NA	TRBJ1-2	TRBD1	TGTGTCAGCAGCTTACGGGGACAGGGCGATGGCTACACCTTC	CVSSLRGQGDGYTF
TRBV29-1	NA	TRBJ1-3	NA	TGCAGCGTTGAAACGTTTGAAAACTCTGGAAACACCATATATTTT	CSVETFENSGNTIYF
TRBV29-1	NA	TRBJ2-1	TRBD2	TGCAGCGCCGTAGGGACTAGCGGGAGTTCGGATGAGCAGTTCTTC	CSAVGTSGSSDEQFF
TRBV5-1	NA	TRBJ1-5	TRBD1	TGCGCCAGCAGTCCGGGACAGGGTCTCAATCAGCCCCAGCATTTT	CASSPGQGLNQPQHF
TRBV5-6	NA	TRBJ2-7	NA	TGTGCCAGCAGCTCCTCCCGTGGTGATTCCCGACACGAGCAGTACTTC	CASSSSRGDSRHEQYF
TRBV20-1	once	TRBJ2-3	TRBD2	TGCAGTGCTAGTTGGGAATTAGCGGGATTCACAGATACGCAGTATTTT	CSASWELAGFTDTQYF
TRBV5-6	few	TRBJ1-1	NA	TGTGCCAGCAGCTACCGACAGGATGAAGCTTTCTTT	CASSYRQDEAFF
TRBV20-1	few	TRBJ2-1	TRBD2	TGCAGTGCTAATACCGGGACTAGCGGATACAATGAGCAGTTCTTC	CSANTGTSGYNEQFF
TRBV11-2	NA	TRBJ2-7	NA	TGTGCCAGCAGCTTAGTAGCGAGGATTTTATACGAGCAGTACTTC	CASSLVARILYEQYF
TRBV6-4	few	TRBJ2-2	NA	TGTGCCAGCAGTGACTCGGATGGGGCCGGGGAGCTGTTTTTT	CASSDSDGAGELFF
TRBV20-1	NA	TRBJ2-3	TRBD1	TGCAGTGTAATCAGCAGGGGGTTCACAGATACGCAGTATTTT	CSVISRGFTDTQYF